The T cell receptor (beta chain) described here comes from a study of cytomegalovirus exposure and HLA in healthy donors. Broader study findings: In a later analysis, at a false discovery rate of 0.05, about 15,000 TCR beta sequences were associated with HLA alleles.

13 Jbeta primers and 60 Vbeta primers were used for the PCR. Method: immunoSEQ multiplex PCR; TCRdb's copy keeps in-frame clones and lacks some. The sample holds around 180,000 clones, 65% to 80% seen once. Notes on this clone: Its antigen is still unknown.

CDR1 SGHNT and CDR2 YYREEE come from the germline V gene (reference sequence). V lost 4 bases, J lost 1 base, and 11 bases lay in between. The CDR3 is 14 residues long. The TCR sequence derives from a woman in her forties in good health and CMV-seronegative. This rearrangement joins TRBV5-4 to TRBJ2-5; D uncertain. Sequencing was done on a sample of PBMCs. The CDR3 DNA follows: TGTGCCAGCAGCGTGCAGCAGGCCCAAGAGACCCAGTACTTC. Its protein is CASSVQQAQETQYF.